Below, one TCR beta chain is given with its context. This clonotype was found a few times. Its target antigen remains unknown. The record has no base qualities; no much larger clone is one base away. Trimming accounts for 4 bases at V and 4 bases at J, while the number of junction bases matched to no gene is 9. The CDR3 sequence holds 15 residues, the cysteine and phenylalanine included. CDR3 DNA is the only sequence kept; it has 45 bases, read in frame from the first base. CDR1 and CDR2 are read off the germline V gene (reference sequence) as LGHDT and YNNKEL. This sample stems from a study of T cells in Graves' hyperthyroidism and ophthalmopathy (dated by TCRdb to about 2019). Background on the whole study: Peripheral blood was sampled at the time of initial diagnosis, prior to any treatment. A discovery cohort of about a hundred patients, 43 with Graves' ophthalmopathy and about 60 with stable Graves' hyperthyroidism, was used to find distinguishing TCR V-J signatures. Prospective prediction of ophthalmopathy was tested in an independent validation cohort of under 20 hyperthyroidism patients and some 17 patients who later progressed to ophthalmopathy. For training and testing, the 100 or so patients in the discovery cohort were randomly divided in a 7:3 ratio. In addition, the study compared T-cell repertoires in thyroid tissue and in blood from several Graves' hyperthyroidism patients. Following sampling, methimazole starting at 30 mg daily was given to hyperthyroidism patients, and high-dose intravenous methylprednisolone was given to ophthalmopathy patients. TCR Vbeta CDR3 sequencing of fewer than 150 peripheral blood samples (approximately 44 ophthalmopathy, under 80 hyperthyroidism and approximately 17 progressor patients) is reported in the paper. Study-wide conclusions, independent of this receptor: No statistical method was used to set the sample size in advance, and investigators knew the group allocation. Most expanded thyroid clonotypes (frequency above 0.001) were also found in blood, which suggests that blood repertoires may mirror thyroid immune responses. In validation, progression to ophthalmopathy was predicted by the model with 55% to 71% sensitivity and 72.22% specificity, a median of roughly 6.4 months before onset. A 13 V-J signature model separated ophthalmopathy from stable hyperthyroidism, with just over 85% sensitivity and about 81% specificity in cross-validation and 80%/75% in testing.

A patient counted as having stable Graves' hyperthyroidism if no progression to ophthalmopathy occurred over 18 months of follow-up. Hyperthyroidism patients were aged 18 to 65 years and newly diagnosed, with disease duration of less than 2 months. Patients with uncontrolled infections, other autoimmune diseases, pregnancy or lactation were excluded. Diagnoses relied on clinical symptoms, serum thyroxine and TRAb, thyroid ultrasound and orbital computed tomography. Ficoll-Paque density gradient centrifugation was used to isolate PBMCs from about 10 ml of fresh peripheral blood. Total RNA was extracted with Trizol reagent, and quality was checked on an Agilent 2100 Bioanalyzer. The TCR beta CDR3 regions were amplified from the RNA transcripts. The TCR CDR3 was subjected to a first round of RT-PCR using the HTBI primer set and the Qiagen OneStep RT-PCR kit. Libraries were constructed in a second round of multiplex PCR, after which size selection and purification were performed. Sequencing of the libraries was done on an Illumina HiSeq2000 using paired-end 100 bp reads. The study's processing was this. SOAPnuke was used to process the raw data, with reads discarded if the reads contained adapters or uncalled bases, had a mean Phred below 15, or lacked an exact constant-primer or identifier match. High-quality paired reads were merged with COPE v1.2.5, and unique nucleotide sequences were defined as clonotypes. Clonotypes were aligned to IMGT TRBV, TRBD and TRBJ reference segments using MiTCR v1.1. Analysis was restricted to V-J combinations with a frequency above 0.0001, which covered 99.2% of repertoires. A TCS score was defined as the ratio of F50 (clonal expansion) to E x V (chaos), with BLOSUM62-based TCRdist applied between CDR3 peptides within each V-J. Welch's t-statistics and random forest reduced around 520 V-J features to 10 to 15, which were used in a naive Bayes classifier (R e1071). TCRdb handled the public reads itself, with Q25 trimming in fastp and clone calling in MiXCR, and kept productive beta chains. All rows with the same CDR3 protein become a single entry with the most common DNA and genes. TCRdb, rather than the study authors, made the V and J calls. This sample is represented by some 770,000 distinct CDR3 sequences; about 17% of them were singletons. The ten largest make up roughly 8% of the sample.

The TCR was taken from a man younger than 35 with Graves' hyperthyroidism. The receptor chain draws on TRBV3-1 and TRBJ2-5, with TRBD2 identical over 7 junction bases. The source material was blood. The DNA is TGTGCCAGCAGCCGCGAGGGAGGGATGGCAGAGACCCAGTACTTC. The translation is CASSREGGMAETQYF.